This TCR beta chain was sequenced in a study of blood T cell repertoires in COVID-19. Looking at the study overall: Material from acute and convalescent COVID-19 was sourced from the United States, Italy and Spain. In each case, the material was cDNA or gDNA derived from T cells, B-cell-depleted T cells, or PBMCs.

Per the authors' pipeline: Amplifying reference gene primers gave estimates of nucleated cell counts. The data were produced by immunoSEQ multiplex PCR, yet TCRdb's version contains in-frame clones alone and is incomplete. V, J and clone size are those of that table, while D and trimming were read from the DNA. The table shows fewer than 200,000 clones, with 80% to 85% occurring only once. Recruited during active infection, patients (from Seattle) were subsequently followed longitudinally. CDR1 SGHVS and CDR2 FQNEAQ come from the germline V gene. The CDR3 consists of 16 residues. Between the trimmed V and J ends, which lost 5 bases and 2 bases, there was a span of 15 bases.

This receptor was taken from a woman between 65 and 79 years old with COVID-19, enrolled during active disease. This chain links TRBV7-8 with TRBJ2-2, with D uncertain. Sequencing was done on a sample of peripheral blood. CDR3: CASSLLIEVNTGELFF. The CDR3 bases are TGTGCCAGCAGCCTACTTATCGAGGTCAACACCGGGGAGCTGTTTTTT.